The rows below give T cell receptor beta chains drawn from one sample of a study of response to subunit inactivated influenza vaccine. TCRdb re-called the RT-PCR reads with MiXCR, one entry per CDR3 protein. Here the sample spans around 520,000 distinct CDR3 sequences, 10% to 15% being singletons. This specimen was PBMCs from blood, taken on the day of vaccination. The source is a man aged 50 or older who received an inactivated influenza vaccine. Both conserved end residues are part of each CDR3. The D gene is left open where the match is weak. Some rows mark clone size as missing; the rest say once, few, many or name a class of expanded clone.

D gene	V gene	clone size	J gene	CDR3 protein	CDR3 DNA
.	TRBV20-1	.	TRBJ2-1	CSASERALTFSEQFF	TGCAGTGCAAGCGAACGGGCCCTCACTTTCTCTGAGCAGTTCTTC
.	TRBV12-3/TRBV12-4	many	TRBJ2-2	CASSFAGATGELFF	TGTGCCAGCAGTTTCGCGGGGGCCACCGGGGAGCTGTTTTTT
.	TRBV14	.	TRBJ2-7	CASSQDRWGRGRYF	TGTGCCAGCAGCCAAGATCGTTGGGGCCGGGGTCGGTACTTC
TRBD1	TRBV28	many	TRBJ1-5	CASSRDREGQPQHF	TGTGCCAGCAGTCGGGACAGGGAGGGACAGCCCCAGCATTTT
.	TRBV20-1	few	TRBJ2-3	CSARASGGGRYADTQYF	TGCAGTGCTAGAGCCTCAGGGGGAGGGCGGTATGCAGATACGCAGTATTTT
.	TRBV9	.	TRBJ2-2	CASSAPRHRQNTGELFF	TGTGCCAGCAGCGCCCCGCGGCATCGACAGAACACCGGGGAGCTGTTTTTT
TRBD2	TRBV10-2	few	TRBJ2-7	CASSPSGPSIDYEQYF	TGCGCCAGCAGTCCTAGCGGACCCTCAATTGACTACGAGCAGTACTTC
.	TRBV20-1	few	TRBJ2-7	CSARDPGYLRSYEQYF	TGCAGTGCTAGAGATCCTGGCTACCTACGCTCCTACGAGCAGTACTTC
.	TRBV11-2	.	TRBJ2-2	CASIERGSTGELFF	TGTGCCAGTATAGAACGAGGGTCGACCGGGGAGCTGTTTTTT
.	TRBV15	.	TRBJ1-2	CATSRAQNYGYTF	TGTGCCACCAGCAGAGCACAGAACTATGGCTACACCTTC
.	TRBV12-3/TRBV12-4	.	TRBJ2-2	CASSPPQLEPNTGELFF	TGTGCCAGCAGTCCCCCCCAGTTGGAGCCGAACACCGGGGAGCTGTTTTTT
TRBD1	TRBV20-1	few	TRBJ2-7	CSTFGQGSYEQYF	TGCAGTACTTTCGGACAGGGGTCCTACGAGCAGTACTTC
.	TRBV6-2/TRBV6-3	.	TRBJ2-1	CASSHVHLNNEQFF	TGTGCCAGCAGTCACGTCCACTTGAACAATGAGCAGTTCTTC
.	TRBV5-5	.	TRBJ2-1	CASSLSGPGPFNEQFF	TGTGCCAGCAGCTTGAGTGGGCCCGGGCCCTTCAATGAGCAGTTCTTC
.	TRBV10-3	many	TRBJ2-2	CAISEDGGDKNTGELFF	TGTGCCATCAGTGAAGATGGGGGTGATAAGAACACCGGGGAGCTGTTTTTT
.	TRBV6-2/TRBV6-3	.	TRBJ1-1	CAISYSRYDMNTEAFF	TGTGCCATCAGTTACTCACGGTACGACATGAACACTGAAGCTTTCTTT
.	TRBV20-1	few	TRBJ2-5	CSASPRGFQETQYF	TGCAGTGCGAGCCCCAGGGGTTTCCAAGAGACCCAGTACTTC
TRBD2	TRBV5-6	.	TRBJ2-5	CASSLAGGVFETQYF	TGTGCCAGCAGCTTGGCCGGGGGGGTGTTTGAGACCCAGTACTTC
.	TRBV30	few	TRBJ1-1	CACTSSGPEAFF	TGTGCCTGTACATCGTCGGGGCCCGAAGCTTTCTTT
TRBD2	TRBV30	few	TRBJ2-1	CAWSWTSGAQFF	TGTGCCTGGAGTTGGACTAGCGGGGCGCAGTTCTTC
.	TRBV7-2	few	TRBJ2-5	CASSSRRGEETQYF	TGTGCCAGCAGCTCCAGACGGGGCGAGGAGACCCAGTACTTC
TRBD2	TRBV11-1	few	TRBJ2-3	CASSPATSGRFISLDTQYF	TGTGCCAGCAGCCCAGCGACTAGCGGGAGATTTATTTCGTTAGATACGCAGTATTTT
.	TRBV20-1	.	TRBJ2-1	CSARSGSLNDEQFF	TGCAGTGCTAGATCCGGGAGTTTAAATGATGAGCAGTTCTTC
.	TRBV4-2	.	TRBJ2-5	CASSLRSADVRTQYF	TGTGCCAGCAGCCTTCGGTCGGCAGATGTTCGGACCCAGTACTTC
.	TRBV12-3/TRBV12-4	many	TRBJ2-1	CASSSASEQFF	TGTGCCAGCAGTTCCGCCTCTGAGCAGTTCTTC
TRBD1	TRBV11-2	few	TRBJ1-1	CASSGSGGWNTEAFF	TGTGCCAGCAGTGGGTCAGGGGGCTGGAACACTGAAGCTTTCTTT
.	TRBV2	few	TRBJ2-3	CASSEARGHGHTQYF	TGTGCCAGCAGTGAAGCAAGGGGACACGGACATACGCAGTATTTT
.	TRBV20-1	few	TRBJ2-1	CSAREPGRHNEQFF	TGCAGTGCTAGAGAACCGGGACGGCACAATGAGCAGTTCTTC
TRBD2	TRBV3-1	few	TRBJ2-7	CASSALAGGPYEQYF	TGTGCCAGCAGCGCCCTAGCGGGAGGGCCCTACGAGCAGTACTTC
.	TRBV7-2	.	TRBJ2-1	CASSPGVNEQFF	TGTGCCAGCAGCCCGGGGGTCAATGAGCAGTTCTTC
.	TRBV12-3/TRBV12-4	many	TRBJ2-3	CASAMETVWEDTQYF	TGTGCCAGCGCTATGGAGACAGTTTGGGAAGATACGCAGTATTTT
.	TRBV11-2	few	TRBJ2-6	CASSLPKAGYWSGANVLTF	TGTGCCAGCAGCTTACCCAAGGCAGGGTACTGGTCTGGGGCCAACGTCCTGACTTTC
TRBD2	TRBV7-2	many	TRBJ2-1	CASSLGGRVAPEQFF	TGTGCCAGCAGCTTAGGCGGGAGGGTTGCCCCTGAGCAGTTCTTC
TRBD2	TRBV7-9	.	TRBJ2-7	CASSAGLAKIYEQYF	TGTGCCAGCAGCGCAGGACTAGCGAAGATCTACGAGCAGTACTTC
.	TRBV6-2/TRBV6-3	few	TRBJ2-3	CASMNPTDTQYF	TGTGCCAGCATGAACCCCACAGATACGCAGTATTTT
.	TRBV5-1	few	TRBJ2-5	CASSLAGGPGETQYF	TGCGCCAGCAGCTTGGCTGGGGGGCCGGGGGAGACCCAGTACTTC
.	TRBV11-2	once	TRBJ1-5	CASSLDGRSNQPQHF	TGTGCCAGCAGCTTAGACGGGCGGAGCAATCAGCCCCAGCATTTT
.	TRBV29-1	.	TRBJ2-1	CSVLEAGLYNEQFF	TGCAGCGTGTTGGAAGCGGGTTTGTACAATGAGCAGTTCTTC
.	TRBV29-1	.	TRBJ1-2	CSVGSSNYGYTF	TGCAGCGTTGGATCCTCTAACTATGGCTACACCTTC
TRBD1	TRBV7-9	.	TRBJ1-1	CASSSSRQGASTEAFF	TGTGCCAGCAGCTCCTCAAGACAGGGGGCCAGCACTGAAGCTTTCTTT
.	TRBV15	.	TRBJ2-7	CATSRDQRLHYEQYF	TGTGCCACCAGCAGAGATCAGAGACTTCACTACGAGCAGTACTTC
.	TRBV9	few	TRBJ2-4	CASSVGGLRNIQYF	TGTGCCAGCAGCGTAGGGGGACTGCGGAACATTCAGTACTTC
TRBD2	TRBV7-2	few	TRBJ2-5	CASSQTSGRALGETQYF	TGTGCCAGCAGCCAAACTAGCGGGAGGGCCCTCGGAGAGACCCAGTACTTC
.	TRBV5-5	.	TRBJ2-3	CASRYRVGSTDTQYF	TGTGCCAGCAGATACAGGGTTGGGTCCACAGATACGCAGTATTTT
.	TRBV11-2	few	TRBJ2-7	CASRLSGRGFYEQYF	TGTGCCAGCAGGCTATCGGGACGGGGTTTCTACGAGCAGTACTTC
.	TRBV6-1	.	TRBJ1-2	CASRRDNTNYGYTF	TGTGCCAGCAGGAGGGACAACACTAACTATGGCTACACCTTC
TRBD1	TRBV10-3	.	TRBJ2-6	CAISEQGTGANVLTF	TGTGCCATCAGCGAACAGGGGACTGGGGCCAACGTCCTGACTTTC
.	TRBV9	many	TRBJ1-2	CASSTTGIYGYTF	TGTGCCAGCAGCACAACAGGGATCTATGGCTACACCTTC
TRBD2	TRBV7-9	few	TRBJ2-1	CASSLALVLAGGDEQFF	TGTGCCAGCAGCTTAGCGCTAGTACTAGCGGGAGGGGATGAGCAGTTCTTC
TRBD2	TRBV29-1	few	TRBJ2-5	CSVVLAAETQYF	TGCAGCGTCGTACTAGCGGCAGAGACCCAGTACTTC
.	TRBV5-1	few	TRBJ2-5	CASSLLGTQETQYF	TGCGCCAGCAGCTTGCTAGGGACACAAGAGACCCAGTACTTC
.	TRBV5-1	many	TRBJ2-2	CASSLAGSTGELFF	TGTGCCAGCAGCTTAGCAGGGAGCACCGGGGAGCTGTTTTTT
.	TRBV7-8	few	TRBJ2-2	CASSLQGRIGELFF	TGTGCCAGCAGCTTACAGGGGAGGATCGGGGAGCTGTTTTTT
.	TRBV11-2	few	TRBJ2-5	CASSLDWGVAGQETQYF	TGTGCCAGCAGCTTAGATTGGGGGGTCGCAGGGCAAGAGACCCAGTACTTC
.	TRBV9	.	TRBJ2-7	CASSVDVRTIGTDEQYF	TGTGCCAGCAGCGTAGACGTTAGGACTATCGGGACGGACGAGCAGTACTTC
TRBD2	TRBV5-1	few	TRBJ2-1	CASSSFSGRSNEQFF	TGCGCCAGCAGCTCGTTTAGCGGGAGGAGCAATGAGCAGTTCTTC